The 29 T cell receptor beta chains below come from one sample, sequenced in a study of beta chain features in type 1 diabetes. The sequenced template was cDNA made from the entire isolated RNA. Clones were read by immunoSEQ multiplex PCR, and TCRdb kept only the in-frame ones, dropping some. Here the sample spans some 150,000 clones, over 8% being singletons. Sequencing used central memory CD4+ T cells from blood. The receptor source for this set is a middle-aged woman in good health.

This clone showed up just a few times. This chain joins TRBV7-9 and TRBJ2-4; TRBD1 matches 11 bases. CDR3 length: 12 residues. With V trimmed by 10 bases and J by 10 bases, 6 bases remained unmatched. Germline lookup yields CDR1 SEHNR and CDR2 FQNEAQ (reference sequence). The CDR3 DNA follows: TGTGCCACCGGGACAGGGGGTTGGATTCAGTACTTC. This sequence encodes CATGTGGWIQYF.

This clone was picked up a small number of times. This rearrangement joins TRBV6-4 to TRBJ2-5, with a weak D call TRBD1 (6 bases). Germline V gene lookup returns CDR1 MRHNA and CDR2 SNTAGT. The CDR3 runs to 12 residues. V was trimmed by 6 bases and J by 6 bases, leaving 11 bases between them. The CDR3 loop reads CASSSQGQTQYF. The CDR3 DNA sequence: TGTGCCAGCAGCTCGCAGGGGCAGACCCAGTACTTC.

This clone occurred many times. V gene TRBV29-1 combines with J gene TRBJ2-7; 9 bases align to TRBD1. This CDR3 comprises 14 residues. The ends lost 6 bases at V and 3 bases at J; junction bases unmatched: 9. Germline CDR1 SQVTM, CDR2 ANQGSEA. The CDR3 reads CSVKAGTGSYEQYF. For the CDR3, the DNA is TGCAGCGTCAAGGCCGGGACAGGGAGCTACGAGCAGTACTTC.

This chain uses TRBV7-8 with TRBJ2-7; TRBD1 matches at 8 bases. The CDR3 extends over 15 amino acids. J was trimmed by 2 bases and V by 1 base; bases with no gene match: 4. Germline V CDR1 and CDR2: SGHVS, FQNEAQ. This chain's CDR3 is CASSLVAGGPYEQYF. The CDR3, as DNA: TGTGCCAGCAGCTTAGTAGCAGGGGGCCCCTACGAGCAGTACTTC.

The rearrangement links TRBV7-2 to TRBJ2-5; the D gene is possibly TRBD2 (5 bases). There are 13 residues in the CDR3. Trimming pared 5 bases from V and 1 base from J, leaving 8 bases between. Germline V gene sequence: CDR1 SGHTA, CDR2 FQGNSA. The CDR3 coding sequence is TGTGCCAGCAGCAGACTACTCCAAGAGACCCAGTACTTC. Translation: CASSRLLQETQYF.

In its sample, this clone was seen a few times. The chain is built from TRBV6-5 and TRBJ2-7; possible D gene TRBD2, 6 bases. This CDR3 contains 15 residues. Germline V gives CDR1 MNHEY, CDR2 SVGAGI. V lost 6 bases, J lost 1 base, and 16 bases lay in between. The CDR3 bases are TGTGCCAGCAGCCGGGGACTCATGGGTTCCTACGAGCAGTACTTC. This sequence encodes CASSRGLMGSYEQYF.

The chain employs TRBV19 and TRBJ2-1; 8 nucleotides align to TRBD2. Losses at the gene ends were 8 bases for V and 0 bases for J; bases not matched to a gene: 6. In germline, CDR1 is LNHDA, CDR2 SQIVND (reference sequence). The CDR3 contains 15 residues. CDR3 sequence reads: CASFPGTSSYNEQFF. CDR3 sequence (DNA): TGTGCCAGTTTTCCCGGGACTAGCTCCTACAATGAGCAGTTCTTC. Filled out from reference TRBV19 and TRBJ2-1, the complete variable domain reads DGGITQSPKYLFRKEGQNVTLSCEQNLNHDAMYWYRQDPGQGLRLIYYSQIVNDFQKGDIAEGYSVSREKKESFPLTVTSAQKNPTAFYLCASFPGTSSYNEQFFGPGTRLTVL.

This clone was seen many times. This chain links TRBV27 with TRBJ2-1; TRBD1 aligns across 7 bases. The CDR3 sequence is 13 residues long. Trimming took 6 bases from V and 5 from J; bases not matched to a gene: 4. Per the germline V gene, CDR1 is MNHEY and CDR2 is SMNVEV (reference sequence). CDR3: CASRVQGNNEQFF. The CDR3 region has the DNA TGTGCCAGCAGGGTACAGGGGAACAATGAGCAGTTCTTC.

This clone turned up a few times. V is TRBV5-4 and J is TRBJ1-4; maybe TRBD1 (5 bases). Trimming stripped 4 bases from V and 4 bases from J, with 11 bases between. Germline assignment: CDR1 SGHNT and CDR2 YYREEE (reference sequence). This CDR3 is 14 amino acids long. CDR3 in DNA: TGTGCCAGCAGCCTTATGGGACTTAATGAAAAACTGTTTTTT. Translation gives CASSLMGLNEKLFF. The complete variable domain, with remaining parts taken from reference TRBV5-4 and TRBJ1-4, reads ETGVTQSPTHLIKTRGQQVTLRCSSQSGHNTVSWYQQALGQGPQFIFQYYREEENGRGNFPPRFSGLQFPNYSSELNVNALELDDSALYLCASSLMGLNEKLFFGSGTQLSVL.

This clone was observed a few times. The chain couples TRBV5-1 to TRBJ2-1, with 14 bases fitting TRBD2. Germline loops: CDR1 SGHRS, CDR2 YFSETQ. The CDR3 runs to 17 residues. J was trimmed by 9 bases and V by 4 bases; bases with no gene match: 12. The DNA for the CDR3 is TGCGCCAGCAGCCCCGGGACTAGCGGGGGTCTCGAGGGTGAGCAGTTCTTC. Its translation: CASSPGTSGGLEGEQFF.

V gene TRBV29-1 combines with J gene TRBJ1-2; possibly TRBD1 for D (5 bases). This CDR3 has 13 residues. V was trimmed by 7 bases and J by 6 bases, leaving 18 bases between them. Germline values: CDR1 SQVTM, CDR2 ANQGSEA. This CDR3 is CSAGTGDRDGYTF. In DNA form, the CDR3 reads TGCAGCGCGGGCACAGGCGATAGGGATGGCTACACCTTC. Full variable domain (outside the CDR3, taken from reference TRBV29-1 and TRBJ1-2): SAVISQKPSRDICQRGTSLTIQCQVDSQVTMMFWYRQQPGQSLTLIATANQGSEATYESGFVIDKFPISRPNLTFSTLTVSNMSPEDSSIYLCSAGTGDRDGYTFGSGTRLTVV.

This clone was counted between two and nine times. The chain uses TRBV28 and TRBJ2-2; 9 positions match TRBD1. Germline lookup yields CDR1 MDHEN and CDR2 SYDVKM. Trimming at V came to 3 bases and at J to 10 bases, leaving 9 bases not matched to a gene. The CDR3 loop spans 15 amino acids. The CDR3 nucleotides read TGTGCCAGCAGTTTCCGGACAGGGGCGGTTGAGGAGCTGTTTTTT. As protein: CASSFRTGAVEELFF.

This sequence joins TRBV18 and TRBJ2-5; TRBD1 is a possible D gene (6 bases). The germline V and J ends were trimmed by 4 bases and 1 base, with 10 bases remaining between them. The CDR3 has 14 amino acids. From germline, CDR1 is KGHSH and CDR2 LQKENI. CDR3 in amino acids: CASSLRTAQETQYF. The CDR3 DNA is TGTGCCAGCTCACTACGGACAGCCCAAGAGACCCAGTACTTC.

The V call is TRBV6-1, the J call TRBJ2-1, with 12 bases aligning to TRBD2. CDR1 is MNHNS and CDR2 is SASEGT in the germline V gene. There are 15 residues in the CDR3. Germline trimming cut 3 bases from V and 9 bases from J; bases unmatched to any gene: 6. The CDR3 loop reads CASSDGLAGTLEQFF. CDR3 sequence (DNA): TGTGCCAGCAGTGACGGACTAGCGGGGACGCTTGAGCAGTTCTTC.

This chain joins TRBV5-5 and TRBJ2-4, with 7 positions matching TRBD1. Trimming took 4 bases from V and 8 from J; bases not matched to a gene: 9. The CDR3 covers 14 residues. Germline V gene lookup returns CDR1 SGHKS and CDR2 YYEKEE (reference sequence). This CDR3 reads CASSVGQDWDIQYF. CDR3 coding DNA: TGTGCCAGCAGCGTCGGACAGGACTGGGACATTCAGTACTTC.

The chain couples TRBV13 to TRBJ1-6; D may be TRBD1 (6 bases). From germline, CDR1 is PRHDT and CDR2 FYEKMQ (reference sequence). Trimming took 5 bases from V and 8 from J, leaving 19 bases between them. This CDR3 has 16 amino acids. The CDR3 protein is CASSPRGAGGHSPLHF. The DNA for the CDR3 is TGTGCCAGCAGCCCTAGGGGGGCGGGGGGGCATTCACCCCTCCACTTT.

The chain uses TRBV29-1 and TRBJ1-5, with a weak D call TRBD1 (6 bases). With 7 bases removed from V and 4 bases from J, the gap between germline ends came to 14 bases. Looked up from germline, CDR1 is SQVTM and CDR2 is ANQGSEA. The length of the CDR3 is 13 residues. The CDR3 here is CSAAWGPNQPQHF. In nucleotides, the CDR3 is TGCAGCGCCGCATGGGGGCCGAATCAGCCCCAGCATTTT.

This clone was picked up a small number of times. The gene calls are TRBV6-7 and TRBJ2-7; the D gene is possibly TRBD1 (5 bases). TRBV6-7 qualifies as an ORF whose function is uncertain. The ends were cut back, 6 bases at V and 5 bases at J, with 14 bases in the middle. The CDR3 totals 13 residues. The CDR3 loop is CASRKTETDEQYF. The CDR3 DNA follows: TGTGCCAGCAGAAAGACAGAGACCGACGAGCAGTACTTC.

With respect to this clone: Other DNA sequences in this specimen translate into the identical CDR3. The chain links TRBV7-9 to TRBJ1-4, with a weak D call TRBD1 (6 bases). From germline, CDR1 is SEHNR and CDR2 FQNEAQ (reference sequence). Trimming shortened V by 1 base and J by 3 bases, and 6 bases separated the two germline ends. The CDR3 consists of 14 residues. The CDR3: CASSLGQANEKLFF. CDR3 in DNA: TGTGCCAGCAGCTTAGGACAGGCTAATGAAAAACTGTTTTTT.

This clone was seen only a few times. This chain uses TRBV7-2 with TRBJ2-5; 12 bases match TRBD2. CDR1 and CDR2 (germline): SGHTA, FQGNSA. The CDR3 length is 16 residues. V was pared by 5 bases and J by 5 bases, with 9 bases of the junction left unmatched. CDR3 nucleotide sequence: TGTGCCAGCAGCCTGAACATAGGGACTAGCGGGGAGACCCAGTACTTC. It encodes CASSLNIGTSGETQYF.

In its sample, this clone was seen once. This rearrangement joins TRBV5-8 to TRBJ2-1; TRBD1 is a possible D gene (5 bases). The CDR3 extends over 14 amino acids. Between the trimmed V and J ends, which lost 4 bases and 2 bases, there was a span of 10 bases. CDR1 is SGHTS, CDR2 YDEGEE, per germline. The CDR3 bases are TGTGCCAGCAGCCCCGGCAGGGCCTACAATGAGCAGTTCTTC. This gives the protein CASSPGRAYNEQFF. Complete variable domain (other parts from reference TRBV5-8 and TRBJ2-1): EAGVTQSPTHLIKTRGQQATLRCSPISGHTSVYWYQQALGLGLQFLLWYDEGEERNRGNFPPRFSGRQFPNYSSELNVNALELEDSALYLCASSPGRAYNEQFFGPGTRLTVL.

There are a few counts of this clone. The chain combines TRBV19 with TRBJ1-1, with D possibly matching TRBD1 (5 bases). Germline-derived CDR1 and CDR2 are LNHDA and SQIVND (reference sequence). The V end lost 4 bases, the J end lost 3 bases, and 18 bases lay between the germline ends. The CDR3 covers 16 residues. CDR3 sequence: CASSTDWGGVDTEAFF. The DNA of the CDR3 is TGTGCCAGTAGTACCGATTGGGGCGGCGTCGACACTGAAGCTTTCTTT.

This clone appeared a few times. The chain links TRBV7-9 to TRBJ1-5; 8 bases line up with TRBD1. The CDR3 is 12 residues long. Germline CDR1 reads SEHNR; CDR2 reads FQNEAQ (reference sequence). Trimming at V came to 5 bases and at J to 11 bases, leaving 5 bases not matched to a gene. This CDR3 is CASSQGAGSQHF. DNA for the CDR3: TGTGCCAGCAGCCAGGGGGCAGGGTCCCAGCATTTT.

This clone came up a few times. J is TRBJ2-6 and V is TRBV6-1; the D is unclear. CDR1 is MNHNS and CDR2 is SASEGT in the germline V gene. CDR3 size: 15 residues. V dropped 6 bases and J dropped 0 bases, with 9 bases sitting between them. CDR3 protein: CASSLTRSGANVLTF. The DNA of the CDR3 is TGTGCCAGCAGCCTTACACGCTCTGGGGCCAACGTCCTGACTTTC.

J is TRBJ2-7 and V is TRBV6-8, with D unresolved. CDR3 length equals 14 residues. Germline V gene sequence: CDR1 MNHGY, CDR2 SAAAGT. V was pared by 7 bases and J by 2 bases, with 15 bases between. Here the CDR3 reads CASMVLGGAYEQYF. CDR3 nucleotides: TGTGCCAGCATGGTACTCGGCGGAGCCTACGAGCAGTACTTC.

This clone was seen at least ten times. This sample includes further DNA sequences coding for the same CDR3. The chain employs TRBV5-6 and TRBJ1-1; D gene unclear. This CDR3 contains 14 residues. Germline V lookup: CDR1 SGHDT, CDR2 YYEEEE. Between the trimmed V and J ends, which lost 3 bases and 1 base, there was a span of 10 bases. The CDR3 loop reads CASSSRAGNTEAFF. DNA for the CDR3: TGTGCCAGCAGCTCGCGGGCAGGGAACACTGAAGCTTTCTTT.

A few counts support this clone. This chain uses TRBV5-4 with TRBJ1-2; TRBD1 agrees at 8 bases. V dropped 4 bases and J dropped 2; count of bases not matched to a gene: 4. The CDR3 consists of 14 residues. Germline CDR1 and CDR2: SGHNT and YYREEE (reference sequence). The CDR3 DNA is TGTGCCAGCAGCCCTGGACAGGGCAACTATGGCTACACCTTC. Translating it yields CASSPGQGNYGYTF.

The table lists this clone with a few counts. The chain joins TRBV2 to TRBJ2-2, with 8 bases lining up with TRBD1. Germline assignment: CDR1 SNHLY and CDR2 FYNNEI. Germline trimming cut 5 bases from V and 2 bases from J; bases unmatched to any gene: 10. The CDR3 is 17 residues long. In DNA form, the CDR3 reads TGTGCCAGCAGTACAATTACAGGGGGGCTAAACACCGGGGAGCTGTTTTTT. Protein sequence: CASSTITGGLNTGELFF.

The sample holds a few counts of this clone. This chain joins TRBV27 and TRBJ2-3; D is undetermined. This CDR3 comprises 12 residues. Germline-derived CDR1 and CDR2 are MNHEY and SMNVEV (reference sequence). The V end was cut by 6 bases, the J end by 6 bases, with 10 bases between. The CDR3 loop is CASSKPGDTQYF. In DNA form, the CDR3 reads TGTGCCAGCAGCAAACCCGGGGATACGCAGTATTTT.